This TCR beta chain was captured by sequencing in a study of T cells after posttransplantation cyclophosphamide. Busulfan-fludarabine conditioning, marrow transplant, and cyclophosphamide on days +3 and +4 were administered. This clone showed up just once. CDR1 SEHNR and CDR2 FQNEAQ come from the germline V gene (reference sequence). The CDR3 has 11 residues. V was clipped by 5 bases and J by 8 bases, with 7 bases between them. The repertoire was sequenced with immunoSEQ multiplex PCR; TCRdb's copy has only in-frame clones and lacks some. Of about 19,000 clones listed, approximately 74% are singletons.

The chain carries TRBV7-9 and TRBJ1-3; D remains ambiguous. Sequences were derived from PBMCs, sampled after an allogeneic stem cell transplant with post-transplant cyclophosphamide. This sequence originates from a male patient between 25 and 39 years old who received an allogeneic stem cell transplant from a related donor, was CMV-positive, and had acute GVHD only. Some T cells here may be from the graft donor. Here the CDR3 DNA reads TGTGCCAGCAGCCCTATCCACACCATATATTTT. This sequence encodes CASSPIHTIYF.